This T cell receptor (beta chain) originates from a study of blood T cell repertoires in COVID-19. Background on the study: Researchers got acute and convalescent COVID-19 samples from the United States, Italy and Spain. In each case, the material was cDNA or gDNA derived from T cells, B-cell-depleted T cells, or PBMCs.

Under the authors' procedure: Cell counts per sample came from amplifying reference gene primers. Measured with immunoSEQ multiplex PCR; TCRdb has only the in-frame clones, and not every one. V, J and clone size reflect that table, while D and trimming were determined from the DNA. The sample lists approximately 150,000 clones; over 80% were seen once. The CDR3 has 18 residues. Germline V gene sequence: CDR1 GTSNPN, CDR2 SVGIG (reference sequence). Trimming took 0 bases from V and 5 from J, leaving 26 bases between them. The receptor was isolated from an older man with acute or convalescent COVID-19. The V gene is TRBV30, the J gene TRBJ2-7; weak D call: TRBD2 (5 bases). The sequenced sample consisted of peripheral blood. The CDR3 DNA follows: TGTGCCTGGAGTGTAGTTTTAGTGCGGGTGACCAGGCCTAACGAGCAGTACTTC. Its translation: CAWSVVLVRVTRPNEQYF.